This T cell receptor beta chain comes out of a study of T cells in Graves' hyperthyroidism and ophthalmopathy. Study-wide results and limits: In blood, most of the thyroid clonotypes expanded above 0.001 were also present.

Diagnoses rested on clinical symptoms, serum thyroxine and TRAb, thyroid ultrasound and orbital computed tomography. The CDR3 has 12 amino acids. V gave up 5 bases and J gave up 5 bases, with 9 bases separating them. The V gene's germline CDR1 is SGHAT and CDR2 FQNNGV. This clonotype was observed many times. Its antigen remains unknown. The investigators amplified TCR beta CDR3 regions from RNA transcripts. In the first-round RT-PCR of the TCR CDR3, the HTBI primer set was used. TCRdb processed the multiplex PCR reads anew with MiXCR; each CDR3 protein has one entry. Of 250,000 to 350,000 distinct CDR3 sequences detected, approximately 15% appear once; the ten largest clones hold roughly 53%.

The rearrangement links TRBV11-2 to TRBJ2-5, with D possibly TRBD1 on 6 matching bases. The sequenced material came from blood. This clonotype was obtained from a woman aged 55-70 years with Graves' ophthalmopathy. CDR3 nucleotide sequence: TGTGCCAGCAGCCAGGGGTTTGAGACCCAGTACTTC. It is translated as CASSQGFETQYF.